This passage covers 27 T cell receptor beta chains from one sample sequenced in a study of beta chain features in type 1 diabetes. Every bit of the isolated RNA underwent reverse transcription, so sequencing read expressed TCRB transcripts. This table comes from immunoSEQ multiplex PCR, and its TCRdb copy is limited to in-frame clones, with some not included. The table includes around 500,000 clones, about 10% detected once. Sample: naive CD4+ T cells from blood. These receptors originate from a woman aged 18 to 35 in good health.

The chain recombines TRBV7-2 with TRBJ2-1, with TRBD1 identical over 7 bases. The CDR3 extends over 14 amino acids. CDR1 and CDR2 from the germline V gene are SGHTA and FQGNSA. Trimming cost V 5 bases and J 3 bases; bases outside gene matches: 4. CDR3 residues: CASSRQGNYNEQFF. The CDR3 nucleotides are TGTGCCAGCAGCCGACAGGGAAACTACAATGAGCAGTTCTTC. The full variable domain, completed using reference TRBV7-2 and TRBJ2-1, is GAGVSQSPSNKVTEKGKDVELRCDPISGHTALYWYRQSLGQGLEFLIYFQGNSAPDKSGLPSDRFSAERTGGSVSTLTIQRTQQEDSAVYLCASSRQGNYNEQFFGPGTRLTVL.

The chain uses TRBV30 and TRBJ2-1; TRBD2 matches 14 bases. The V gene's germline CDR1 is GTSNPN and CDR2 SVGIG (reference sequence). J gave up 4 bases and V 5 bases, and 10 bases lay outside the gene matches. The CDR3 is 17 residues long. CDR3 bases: TGTGCCTGGGAAAGATCTTGGACTAGCGGGAGGTACAATGAGCAGTTCTTC. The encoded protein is CAWERSWTSGRYNEQFF. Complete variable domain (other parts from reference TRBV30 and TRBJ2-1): SQTIHQWPATLVQPVGSPLSLECTVEGTSNPNLYWYRQAAGRGLQLLFYSVGIGQISSEVPQNLSASRPQDRQFILSSKKLLLSDSGFYLCAWERSWTSGRYNEQFFGPGTRLTVL.

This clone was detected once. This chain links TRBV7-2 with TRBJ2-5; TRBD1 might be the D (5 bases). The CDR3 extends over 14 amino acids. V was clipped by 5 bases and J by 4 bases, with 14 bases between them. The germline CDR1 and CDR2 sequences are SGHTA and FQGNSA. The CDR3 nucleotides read TGTGCCAGCAGCCCCAGGACATCCCGAGAGACCCAGTACTTC. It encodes CASSPRTSRETQYF.

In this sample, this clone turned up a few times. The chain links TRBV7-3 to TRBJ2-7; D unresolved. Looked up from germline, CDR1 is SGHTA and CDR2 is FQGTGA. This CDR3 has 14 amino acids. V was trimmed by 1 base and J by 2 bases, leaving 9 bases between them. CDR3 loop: CASSLSPGPYEQYF. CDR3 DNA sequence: TGTGCCAGCAGCTTAAGCCCAGGCCCCTACGAGCAGTACTTC.

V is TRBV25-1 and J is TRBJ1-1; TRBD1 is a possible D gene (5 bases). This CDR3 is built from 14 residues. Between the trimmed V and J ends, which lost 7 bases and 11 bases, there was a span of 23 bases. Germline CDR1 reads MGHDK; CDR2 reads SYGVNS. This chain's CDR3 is CASTGHRRSSVAFF. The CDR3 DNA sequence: TGTGCCAGCACCGGGCACAGGCGTTCCAGTGTGGCTTTCTTT.

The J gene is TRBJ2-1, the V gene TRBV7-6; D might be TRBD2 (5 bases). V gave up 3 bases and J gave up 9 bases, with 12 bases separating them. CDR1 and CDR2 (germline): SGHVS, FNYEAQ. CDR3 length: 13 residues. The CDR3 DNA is TGTGCCAGCAGCTTGACTGGCCGGGGTGAGCAGTTCTTC. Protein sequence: CASSLTGRGEQFF.

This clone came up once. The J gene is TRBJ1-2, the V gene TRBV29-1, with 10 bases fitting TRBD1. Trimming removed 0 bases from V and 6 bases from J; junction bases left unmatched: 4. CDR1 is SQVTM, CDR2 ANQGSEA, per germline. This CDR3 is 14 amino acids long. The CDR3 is CSVEDPDRGHGYTF. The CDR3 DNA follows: TGCAGCGTTGAAGATCCTGACAGGGGGCATGGCTACACCTTC.

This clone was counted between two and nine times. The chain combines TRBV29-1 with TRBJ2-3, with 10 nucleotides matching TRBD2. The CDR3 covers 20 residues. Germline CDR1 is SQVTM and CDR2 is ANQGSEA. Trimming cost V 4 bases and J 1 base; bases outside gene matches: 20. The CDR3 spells CSVVGGSPSGSVVGTDTQYF. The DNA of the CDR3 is TGCAGCGTTGTGGGGGGAAGTCCTAGCGGGAGTGTAGTGGGCACAGATACGCAGTATTTT.

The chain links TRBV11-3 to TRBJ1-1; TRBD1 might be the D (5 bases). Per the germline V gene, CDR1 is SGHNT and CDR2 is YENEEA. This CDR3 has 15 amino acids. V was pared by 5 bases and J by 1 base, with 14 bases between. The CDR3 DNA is TGTGCCAGCAGCCAGCGCGGGGCAGAGAACACTGAAGCTTTCTTT. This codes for CASSQRGAENTEAFF.

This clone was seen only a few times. The CDR3 DNA reads TGTGCCAGCAGCAGGACAGGCTCCAGGTTATCCCTCCACTTT. Its translation: CASSRTGSRLSLHF. The chain links TRBV5-4 to TRBJ1-6, with TRBD1 identical over 7 bases. The CDR3 runs 14 residues. The V gene's germline CDR1 is SGHNT and CDR2 YYREEE (reference sequence). V was pared by 4 bases and J by 14 bases, with 12 bases of the junction left unmatched.

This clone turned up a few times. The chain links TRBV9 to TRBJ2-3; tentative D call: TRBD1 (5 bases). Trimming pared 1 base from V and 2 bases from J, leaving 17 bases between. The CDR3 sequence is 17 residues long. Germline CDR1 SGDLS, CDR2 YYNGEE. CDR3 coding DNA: TGTGCCAGCAGCGTAACCCCCGGAGCAGGGAACACAGATACGCAGTATTTT. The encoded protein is CASSVTPGAGNTDTQYF.

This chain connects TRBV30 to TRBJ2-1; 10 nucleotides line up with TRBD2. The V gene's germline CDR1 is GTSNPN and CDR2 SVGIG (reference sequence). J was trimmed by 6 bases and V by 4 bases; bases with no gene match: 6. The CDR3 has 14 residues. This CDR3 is CAWIASGRGNEQFF. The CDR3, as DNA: TGTGCCTGGATCGCGAGCGGGAGGGGCAATGAGCAGTTCTTC.

The chain's CDR3 is CASSANPRDFNTDTQYF. The DNA for the CDR3 is TGTGCCAGCAGCGCCAATCCCCGGGACTTTAACACAGATACGCAGTATTTT. This chain uses TRBV9 with TRBJ2-3; maybe TRBD2 (6 bases). From germline, CDR1 is SGDLS and CDR2 YYNGEE. V lost 3 bases, J lost 2 bases, and 19 bases lay in between. The CDR3 extends over 17 amino acids. The entire variable domain, with the rest obtained from reference TRBV9 and TRBJ2-3, is as follows: DSGVTQTPKHLITATGQRVTLRCSPRSGDLSVYWYQQSLDQGLQFLIQYYNGEERAKGNILERFSAQQFPDLHSELNLSSLELGDSALYFCASSANPRDFNTDTQYFGPGTRLTVL.

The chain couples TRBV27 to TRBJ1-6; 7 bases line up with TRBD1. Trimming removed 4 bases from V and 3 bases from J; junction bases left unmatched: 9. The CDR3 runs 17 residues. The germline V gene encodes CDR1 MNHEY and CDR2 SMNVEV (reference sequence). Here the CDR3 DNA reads TGTGCCAGCAGTTCCCATCAGACAGGGAACTATAATTCACCCCTCCACTTT. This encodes CASSSHQTGNYNSPLHF.

CDR3: CASSLALSRGYEQFF. The DNA of the CDR3 is TGTGCCAGCAGCTTAGCCCTCTCGCGGGGGTATGAGCAGTTCTTC. The chain employs TRBV7-8 and TRBJ2-1, with TRBD2 matching over 7 bases. Germline trimming cut 0 bases from V and 8 bases from J; bases unmatched to any gene: 7. The CDR3 spans 15 residues. CDR1 and CDR2 from the germline V gene are SGHVS and FQNEAQ.

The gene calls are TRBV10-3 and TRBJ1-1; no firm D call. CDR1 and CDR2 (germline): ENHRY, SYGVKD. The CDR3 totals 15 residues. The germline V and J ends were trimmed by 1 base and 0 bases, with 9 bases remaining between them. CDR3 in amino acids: CAISEFGDMNTEAFF. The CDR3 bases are TGTGCCATCAGTGAGTTCGGGGATATGAACACTGAAGCTTTCTTT.

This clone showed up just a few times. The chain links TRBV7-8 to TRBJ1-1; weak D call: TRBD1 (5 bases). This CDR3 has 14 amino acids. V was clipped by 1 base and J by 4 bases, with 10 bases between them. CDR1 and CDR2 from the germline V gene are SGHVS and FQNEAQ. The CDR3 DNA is TGTGCCAGCAGCTTAGAGGCAGGGTCCACTGAAGCTTTCTTT. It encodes CASSLEAGSTEAFF.

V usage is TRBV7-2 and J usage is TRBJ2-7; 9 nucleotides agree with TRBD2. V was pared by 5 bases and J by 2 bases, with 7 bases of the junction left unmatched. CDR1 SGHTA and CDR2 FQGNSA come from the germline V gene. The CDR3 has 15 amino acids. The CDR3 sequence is CASSLGASGAYEQYV. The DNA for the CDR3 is TGTGCCAGCAGCCTCGGAGCTAGCGGGGCCTACGAGCAGTACGTC.

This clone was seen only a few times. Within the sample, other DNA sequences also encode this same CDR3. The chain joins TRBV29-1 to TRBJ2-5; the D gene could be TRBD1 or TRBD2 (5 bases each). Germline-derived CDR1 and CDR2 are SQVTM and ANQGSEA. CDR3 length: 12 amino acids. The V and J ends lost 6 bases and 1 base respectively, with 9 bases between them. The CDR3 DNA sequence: TGCAGCGTCGGGACGGGCCAAGAGACCCAGTACTTC. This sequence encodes CSVGTGQETQYF.

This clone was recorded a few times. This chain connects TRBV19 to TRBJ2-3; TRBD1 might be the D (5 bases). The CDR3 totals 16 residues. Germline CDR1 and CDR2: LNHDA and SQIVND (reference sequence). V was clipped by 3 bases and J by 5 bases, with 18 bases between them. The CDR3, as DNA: TGTGCCAGTAGTATCCCACAGCCCGGCCAGGGAGATACGCAGTATTTT. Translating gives CASSIPQPGQGDTQYF.

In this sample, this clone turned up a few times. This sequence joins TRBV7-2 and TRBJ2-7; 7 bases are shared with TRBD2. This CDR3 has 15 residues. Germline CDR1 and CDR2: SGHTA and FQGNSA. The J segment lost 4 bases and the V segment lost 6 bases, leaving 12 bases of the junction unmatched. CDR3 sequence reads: CASRPRELAVYEQYF. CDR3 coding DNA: TGTGCCAGCAGACCCCGGGAGCTAGCGGTTTACGAGCAGTACTTC.

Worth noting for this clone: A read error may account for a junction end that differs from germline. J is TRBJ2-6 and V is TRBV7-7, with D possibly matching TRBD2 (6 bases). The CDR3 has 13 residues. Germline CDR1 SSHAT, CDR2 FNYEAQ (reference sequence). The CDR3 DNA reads TGTGCTAGCAGCGGGCCCGGGGCCAACGTCCTGACTTTC. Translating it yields CASSGPGANVLTF.

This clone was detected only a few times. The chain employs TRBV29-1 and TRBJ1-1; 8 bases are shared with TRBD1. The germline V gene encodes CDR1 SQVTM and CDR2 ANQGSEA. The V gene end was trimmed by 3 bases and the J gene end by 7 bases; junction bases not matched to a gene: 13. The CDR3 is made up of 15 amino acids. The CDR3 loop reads CSVEAEDRGGHEAFF. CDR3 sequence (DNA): TGCAGCGTTGAGGCGGAAGACAGGGGAGGGCATGAAGCTTTCTTT. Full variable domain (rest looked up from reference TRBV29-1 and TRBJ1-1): SAVISQKPSRDICQRGTSLTIQCQVDSQVTMMFWYRQQPGQSLTLIATANQGSEATYESGFVIDKFPISRPNLTFSTLTVSNMSPEDSSIYLCSVEAEDRGGHEAFFGQGTRLTVV.

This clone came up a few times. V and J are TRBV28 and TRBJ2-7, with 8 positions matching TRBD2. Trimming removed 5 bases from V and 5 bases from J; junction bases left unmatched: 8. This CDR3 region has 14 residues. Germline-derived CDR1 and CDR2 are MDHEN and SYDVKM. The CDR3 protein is CASSLGLALDEQYV. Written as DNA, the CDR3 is TGTGCCAGCAGTCTTGGACTAGCATTAGACGAGCAGTACGTC.

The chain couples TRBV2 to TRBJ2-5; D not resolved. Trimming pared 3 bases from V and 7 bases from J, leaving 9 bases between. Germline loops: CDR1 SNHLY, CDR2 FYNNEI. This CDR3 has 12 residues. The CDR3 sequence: CASSDDRGTQYF. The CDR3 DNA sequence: TGTGCCAGCAGTGATGACCGTGGGACCCAGTACTTC.

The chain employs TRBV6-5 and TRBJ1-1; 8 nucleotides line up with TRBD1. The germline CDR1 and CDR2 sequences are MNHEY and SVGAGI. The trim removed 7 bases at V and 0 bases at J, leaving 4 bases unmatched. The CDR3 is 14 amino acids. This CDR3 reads CASTLDRVNTEAFF. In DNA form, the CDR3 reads TGTGCCAGCACCTTGGACAGGGTGAACACTGAAGCTTTCTTT.

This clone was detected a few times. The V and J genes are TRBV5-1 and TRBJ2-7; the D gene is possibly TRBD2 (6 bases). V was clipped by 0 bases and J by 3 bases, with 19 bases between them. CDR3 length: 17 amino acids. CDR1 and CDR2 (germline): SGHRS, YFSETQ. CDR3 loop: CASSLDGAAGRGYEQYF. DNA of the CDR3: TGCGCCAGCAGCTTGGACGGGGCGGCGGGAAGAGGCTACGAGCAGTACTTC.